This T cell receptor beta chain was sequenced during a study of T cells in Graves' hyperthyroidism and ophthalmopathy. Regarding the study as a whole: Clonotypes that were expanded in thyroid above 0.001 mostly appeared in blood too. The model's output predicted ophthalmopathy at a median of about 5.9 months prior to onset.

The investigators amplified TCR beta CDR3 regions from RNA transcripts. A set of HTBI primers served as the primers for a first-round RT-PCR of the TCR CDR3. Each CDR3 protein is one row after TCRdb ran MiXCR on the multiplex PCR reads. The sample lists about 570,000 distinct CDR3 sequences; around 46% were seen once. Ten or more counts support this clonotype. Its antigen is as yet unknown. Exclusions: uncontrolled infection, other autoimmune disease, pregnancy, lactation. On the basis of clinical symptoms, serum thyroxine and TRAb, thyroid ultrasound and orbital computed tomography, diagnoses were made. V lost 1 base to trimming and J lost 4 bases; unmatched junction nucleotides: 10. Germline V CDR1 and CDR2: SGHDN, FVKESK. The CDR3 length is 18 residues.

This rearrangement joins TRBV14 to TRBJ1-1; 12 bases match TRBD1. This clonotype was obtained from an adult woman with Graves' disease, either hyperthyroidism or ophthalmopathy (not recorded which). Sequenced sample: peripheral blood or thyroid tissue (not recorded which). Here the CDR3 DNA reads TGTGCCAGCAGCCAAGGCCCGGGACAGGGGGCGCGGGTCACTGAAGCTTTCTTT. Its translation is CASSQGPGQGARVTEAFF.